One TCR beta chain is described in this entry. The protocol was immunoSEQ multiplex PCR, while the TCRdb copy is restricted to in-frame clones and leaves out a portion. The sample carries about 72,000 clones, just under 95% recorded once. These data originate in a study of technical replicates of blood from a handful of donors. The V gene's germline CDR1 is MNHEY and CDR2 SVGAGI. CDR3 length: 13 amino acids. Trimming removed 6 bases at V and 3 bases at J, with 11 bases between. The sequence was obtained from a human donor in good health. The specimen sequenced was T cells isolated from PBMCs. The chain recombines TRBV6-5 with TRBJ1-2; no reliable D call. The CDR3 here is CASRRADDYGYTF. CDR3 nucleotide sequence: TGTGCCAGCAGGAGGGCGGACGACTATGGCTACACCTTC.